Listed here are 28 T cell receptor beta chains from one sample, sequenced in a study of CD8 T cells in ankylosing spondylitis. One entry per CDR3 protein, called by TCRdb with MiXCR from the 5' RACE reads. Of around 300,000 distinct CDR3 sequences in the sample, around 10% were seen once. The sequenced sample was blood, either unsorted or a sorted T cell fraction (not recorded which). The receptors derive from a female donor with ankylosing spondylitis or in good health (not recorded which).

In this sample, this clonotype turned up many times. In DNA, the CDR3 is TGCAGTGCTCCCACGGACAGGACCAACACTGAAGCTTTCTTT. It is translated as CSAPTDRTNTEAFF. The rearrangement uses TRBV20-1 and TRBJ1-1; 7 nucleotides line up with TRBD1. The CDR3 has 14 residues. Trimming removed 5 bases from V and 2 bases from J; junction bases left unmatched: 8. Per germline, CDR1 DFQATT and CDR2 SNEGSKA (reference sequence).

On this clonotype: This may come from a read error, since a much larger clone is one base off. The chain recombines TRBV20-1 with TRBJ2-1, with D possibly being TRBD1 (6 bases). The CDR3 runs 14 residues. Per the germline V gene, CDR1 is DFQATT and CDR2 is SNEGSKA (reference sequence). CDR3 bases: TGCAGTGCTGTAGACAGGAGCTCCTACAATGAGCGGTTCTTC. It encodes CSAVDRSSYNERFF.

This clonotype was detected ten times or more. The J gene is TRBJ2-1, the V gene TRBV12-3 or TRBV12-4, with D possibly called TRBD1 or TRBD2 (5 bases each). Trimming shortened V by 7 bases and J by 7 bases, and 17 bases separated the two germline ends. The CDR3 length is 14 residues. The CDR3 DNA reads as TGTGCCAGCACCTTCCGGGGCCCCGTTAATGAGCAGTTCTTC. Translating gives CASTFRGPVNEQFF.

This clonotype was seen a few times. The rearrangement uses TRBV20-1 and TRBJ2-1; 14 bases line up with TRBD2. This CDR3 region has 16 residues. Losses at the gene ends were 4 bases for V and 8 bases for J; bases not matched to a gene: 10. CDR1 is DFQATT and CDR2 is SNEGSKA in the germline V gene (reference sequence). CDR3 coding DNA: TGCAGTGCTACGACTAGCGGGGGGGCATTACGGTATGAGCAGTTCTTC. As protein: CSATTSGGALRYEQFF.

Turning to this clonotype: A read error may account for a junction end that differs from germline. V is TRBV5-6 and J is TRBJ2-1; either TRBD1 or TRBD2 may fit D (6 bases each). This CDR3 comprises 14 residues. Germline V CDR1 and CDR2: SGHDT, YYEEEE. CDR3 protein: CASSLGGSYNVQFF. The CDR3 DNA sequence: TGTGCCAGCAGCTTAGGGGGGTCCTACAATGTGCAGTTCTTC.

There are many counts of this clonotype. The chain recombines TRBV5-1 with TRBJ1-1; D unresolved. Trimming left V 4 bases short and J 2 bases short, with 15 bases between. This CDR3 has 15 residues. The germline CDR1 and CDR2 sequences are SGHRS and YFSETQ. CDR3: CASSVPTQFNTEAFF. The CDR3 region has the DNA TGCGCCAGCAGCGTACCGACACAATTCAACACTGAAGCTTTCTTT.

This chain uses TRBV20-1 with TRBJ2-1, with 7 bases matching TRBD2. The ends lost 1 base at V and 6 bases at J; junction bases unmatched: 6. The CDR3 has 14 amino acids. Germline V gene lookup returns CDR1 DFQATT and CDR2 SNEGSKA (reference sequence). The CDR3 spells CSARGPGGINEQFF. In DNA form, the CDR3 reads TGCAGTGCTAGAGGACCGGGAGGTATCAATGAGCAGTTCTTC.

This clonotype occurred a few times. The J gene is TRBJ1-2, the V gene TRBV5-1; D is unclear. This CDR3 has 13 amino acids. Deletions cut 0 bases from V and 7 bases from J, with 10 bases between. Germline CDR1 is SGHRS and CDR2 is YFSETQ. The CDR3 DNA reads as TGCGCCAGCAGCTTGGACGGGGTAGCTGGCTACACCTTC. Translating it yields CASSLDGVAGYTF.

This clonotype was detected a few times. The V gene is TRBV5-4, the J gene TRBJ2-1; D call uncertain. CDR1 is SGHNT and CDR2 is YYREEE in the germline V gene (reference sequence). The CDR3 covers 15 residues. Between the trimmed V and J ends, which lost 4 bases and 3 bases, there was a span of 14 bases. This CDR3 reads CASSPGSFSYNEQFF. CDR3 nucleotide sequence: TGTGCCAGCAGCCCGGGCAGCTTCAGCTACAATGAGCAGTTCTTC. The entire variable domain, with the rest obtained from reference TRBV5-4 and TRBJ2-1, is as follows: ETGVTQSPTHLIKTRGQQVTLRCSSQSGHNTVSWYQQALGQGPQFIFQYYREEENGRGNFPPRFSGLQFPNYSSELNVNALELDDSALYLCASSPGSFSYNEQFFGPGTRLTVL.

The sample holds a few counts of this clonotype. The chain couples TRBV2 to TRBJ1-4; D not certain. The CDR3 totals 13 residues. The V end lost 8 bases, the J end lost 7 bases, and 14 bases lay between the germline ends. Germline CDR1 is SNHLY and CDR2 is FYNNEI. The CDR3 nucleotides read TGTGCCAGCCGCGGGGAGCTAGGTGAAAAACTGTTTTTT. This gives the protein CASRGELGEKLFF.

The chain employs TRBV5-1 and TRBJ2-7; 12 positions agree with TRBD1. V was pared by 2 bases and J by 3 bases, with 3 bases of the junction left unmatched. The CDR3 contains 15 residues. The V gene's germline CDR1 is SGHRS and CDR2 YFSETQ. The CDR3 DNA reads TGCGCCAGCAGCTTCCGGGACAGGGGGCTCTACGAGCAGTACTTC. Its protein product is CASSFRDRGLYEQYF.

The V gene is TRBV7-6, the J gene TRBJ1-1; D gene uncertain. The CDR3 is 15 residues long. Germline loops: CDR1 SGHVS, CDR2 FNYEAQ. The V gene lost 5 bases and the J gene lost 0 bases, with 13 bases spanning the gap. The CDR3 nucleotides read TGTGCCAGCAGCACCCGGACGGCCATGAACACTGAAGCTTTCTTT. It yields the protein CASSTRTAMNTEAFF.

This clonotype showed up many times. The chain uses TRBV7-2 and TRBJ2-1; the D gene is possibly TRBD2 (5 bases). This CDR3 is built from 16 residues. Trimming took off 7 bases at V and 0 bases at J, with 16 bases between the two ends. Germline V gives CDR1 SGHTA, CDR2 FQGNSA. The CDR3 DNA sequence: TGTGCCAGCACCCAACCGGGATCCCCCTCCTACAATGAGCAGTTCTTC. This gives the protein CASTQPGSPSYNEQFF.

J is TRBJ2-7 and V is TRBV4-2; unclear D gene. The CDR3 has 18 residues. Trimming left V 0 bases short and J 4 bases short, with 22 bases between. Germline loops: CDR1 LGHNA, CDR2 YNFKEQ. CDR3 sequence: CASSQDFSIGLVVYEQYF. CDR3 DNA: TGTGCCAGCAGCCAAGATTTTTCTATTGGGCTAGTGGTTTACGAGCAGTACTTC.

Many counts were recorded for this clonotype. The J gene is TRBJ2-1, the V gene TRBV20-1; D is unclear. V gave up 1 base and J gave up 0 bases, with 16 bases separating them. The CDR3 has 17 amino acids. The germline gives CDR1 DFQATT, CDR2 SNEGSKA (reference sequence). The CDR3 DNA is TGCAGTGCTAGAGTCCTGATCGGTGCGGACTCCTACAATGAGCAGTTCTTC. This sequence encodes CSARVLIGADSYNEQFF.

This clonotype has at least ten counts. The V and J genes are TRBV29-1 and TRBJ2-7; 11 bases map to TRBD2. This CDR3 is 16 amino acids long. V lost 6 bases, J lost 7 bases, and 17 bases stayed unmatched. The germline CDR1 and CDR2 sequences are SQVTM and ANQGSEA. The CDR3 DNA sequence: TGCAGCGTGCGTACCCCTACTAGCGGGAGACCGGGAGAGCAGTACTTC. Protein: CSVRTPTSGRPGEQYF.

This clonotype was detected many times. The rearrangement joins TRBV6-6 to TRBJ2-7; D possibly matches TRBD1 or TRBD2 (5 bases each). The CDR3 length is 13 residues. V was shortened by 4 bases and J by 6 bases, with 13 bases between the two germline ends. CDR1 and CDR2 (germline): MNHNY, SVGAGI (reference sequence). The CDR3 here is CASSSLTGGEQYF. The CDR3 DNA is TGTGCCAGCAGTTCGCTTACAGGAGGCGAGCAGTACTTC.

CDR3 amino acids: CASSLNAGYEQYF. In DNA form, the CDR3 reads TGCGCCAGCAGCCTAAATGCGGGGTACGAGCAGTACTTC. This chain connects TRBV4-1 to TRBJ2-7; TRBD2 might be the D (6 bases). The germline gives CDR1 MGHRA, CDR2 YSYEKL. The ends were cut back, 4 bases at V and 4 bases at J, with 11 bases in the middle. This CDR3 spans 13 amino acids.

The table lists this clonotype with many counts. J is TRBJ1-5 and V is TRBV5-1, with D possibly TRBD1 on 5 matching bases. The germline V gene has CDR1 SGHRS and CDR2 YFSETQ. The CDR3 runs to 18 residues. Trimming removed 4 bases at V and 0 bases at J, with 20 bases between. The CDR3 region is CASSRDGASVSSNQPQHF. The CDR3 region has the DNA TGCGCCAGCAGCCGTGATGGGGCAAGTGTTTCTAGCAATCAGCCCCAGCATTTT.

The rearrangement uses TRBV5-1 and TRBJ1-1, with D possibly TRBD1 on 6 matching bases. Germline CDR1 and CDR2: SGHRS and YFSETQ. V lost 0 bases and J lost 5, with 14 bases in between. This CDR3 has 15 amino acids. CDR3 in amino acids: CASSLDEGVRTEAFF. For the CDR3, the DNA is TGCGCCAGCAGCTTGGATGAGGGGGTCAGAACTGAAGCTTTCTTT.

This clonotype was recorded at least ten times. CDR3 coding DNA: TGCAGTGCTAGAGATCGGGCGGACTATGGCTACACCTTC. Translating gives CSARDRADYGYTF. The chain is built from TRBV20-1 and TRBJ1-2; D is ambiguous. Trimming cost V 0 bases and J 3 bases, with 8 bases left between them. This CDR3 has 13 amino acids. The germline gives CDR1 DFQATT, CDR2 SNEGSKA (reference sequence).

Worth noting for this clonotype: Germline is not matched at one junction end, which may reflect a read error. The gene calls are TRBV6-5 and TRBJ2-1; 9 bases line up with TRBD2. The CDR3 contains 13 residues. Germline V gives CDR1 MNHEY, CDR2 SVGAGI. CDR3 coding DNA: TGTGCCATCAGTTATAGCGGGAGCGGTGAGCAGTTCTTC. Its protein is CAISYSGSGEQFF.

This clonotype was detected ten times or more. The gene calls are TRBV6-1 and TRBJ2-1; TRBD1 is a possible D gene (7 bases). V gave up 8 bases and J gave up 9 bases, with 17 bases separating them. Germline loops: CDR1 MNHNS, CDR2 SASEGT. The CDR3 length is 13 residues. CDR3 loop: CASLSGAGGEQFF. In nucleotides, the CDR3 is TGTGCCAGCCTCTCGGGGGCAGGGGGTGAGCAGTTCTTC.

There are many counts of this clonotype. The V gene is TRBV11-2, the J gene TRBJ2-2; D is undetermined. Germline V lookup: CDR1 SGHAT, CDR2 FQNNGV. V lost 1 base and J 7 bases, leaving 4 bases between the germline ends. The CDR3 loop spans 12 amino acids. This CDR3 reads CASSLVIGELFF. The CDR3 coding sequence is TGTGCCAGCAGCTTAGTTATCGGGGAGCTGTTTTTT.

Of note for this clonotype: The CDR3 end shows no conserved phenylalanine or tryptophan, and so a read error is likely. The genes are TRBV6-1 and TRBJ2-2; 10 nucleotides line up with TRBD1. The V gene end was trimmed by 2 bases and the J gene end by 0 bases; junction bases not matched to a gene: 6. Germline assignment: CDR1 MNHNS and CDR2 SASEGT. The CDR3 loop spans 18 amino acids. CDR3: CASSEFRDRGPNTGELFL. CDR3 in DNA: TGTGCCAGCAGTGAATTCCGGGACAGGGGTCCGAACACCGGGGAGCTGTTTTTA.

The sample holds many counts of this clonotype. This chain connects TRBV24-1 to TRBJ1-6; 9 nucleotides line up with TRBD1. J was trimmed by 7 bases and V by 6 bases; bases with no gene match: 3. The CDR3 totals 14 residues. CDR1 is KGHDR and CDR2 is SFDVKD in the germline V gene. CDR3 nucleotide sequence: TGTGCCACCAGTCGGACAGGGGACAATTCACCCCTCCACTTT. This encodes CATSRTGDNSPLHF.

This clonotype was observed many times. The genes are TRBV5-1 and TRBJ2-1; D may be TRBD2 (6 bases). The CDR3 consists of 15 residues. The V end lost 5 bases, the J end lost 5 bases, and 17 bases lay between the germline ends. CDR1 SGHRS and CDR2 YFSETQ come from the germline V gene. CDR3 DNA: TGCGCCAGCAGTTATGCTCAGACTAGTAACAATGAGCAGTTCTTC. Amino acids: CASSYAQTSNNEQFF. Using reference TRBV5-1 and TRBJ2-1 for the parts outside the CDR3, the full variable domain is KAGVTQTPRYLIKTRGQQVTLSCSPISGHRSVSWYQQTPGQGLQFLFEYFSETQRNKGNFPGRFSGRQFSNSRSEMNVSTLELGDSALYLCASSYAQTSNNEQFFGPGTRLTVL.

This clonotype was detected ten times or more. This sequence joins TRBV6-1 and TRBJ2-7; tentative D call: TRBD2 (6 bases). This CDR3 comprises 14 residues. Germline-derived CDR1 and CDR2 are MNHNS and SASEGT. The germline V and J ends were trimmed by 6 bases and 4 bases, with 16 bases remaining between them. Written as DNA, the CDR3 is TGTGCCAGCAGCCTGGGCCGGGCGGGATACGAGCAGTACTTC. As protein: CASSLGRAGYEQYF.